A selection of T cell receptor beta chains follows, all from one sample in a study of response to subunit inactivated influenza vaccine. TCRdb ran MiXCR on the RT-PCR reads and lists one entry per CDR3 protein. The sample has about 780,000 distinct CDR3 sequences; around 18% are singletons. The specimen was PBMCs from blood, collected roughly 5 days after vaccination. Receptor source: a man aged 50 to 59 who received an inactivated influenza vaccine. CDR3s include the opening cysteine and the closing phenylalanine or tryptophan.

cdr3_aa: CASSLNRSPKGYTF
v_call: TRBV12-3/TRBV12-4

cdr3_aa: CASSLLGINIQYF
v_call: TRBV12-3/TRBV12-4

cdr3_aa: CSAQTGSVGNTIYF
v_call: TRBV29-1

cdr3_aa: CASSFLTSPINEQFF
v_call: TRBV5-5

cdr3_aa: CASSTGNRSPLHF
v_call: TRBV6-2/TRBV6-3

cdr3_aa: CAASTGQETQYF
v_call: TRBV15

cdr3_aa: CAISEGTQNYGYTF
v_call: TRBV10-3

cdr3_aa: CATLDGGVGIQYF
v_call: TRBV10-3

cdr3_aa: CASTQLAGSTDTQYF
v_call: TRBV6-2/TRBV6-3

cdr3_aa: CASRPLLDEQFF
v_call: TRBV7-7

cdr3_aa: CASAREHSNQPQHF
v_call: TRBV7-2

cdr3_aa: CASSGGTKAYEQYF
v_call: TRBV28

cdr3_aa: CASSPDYQVTEQYF
v_call: TRBV4-2

cdr3_aa: CSSGGVSYEQYF
v_call: TRBV20-1

cdr3_aa: CATSRVTGIYEQYF
v_call: TRBV15

cdr3_aa: CASSLAGTAAYEQYF
v_call: TRBV7-9

cdr3_aa: CASSRVGTGGVNTEAFF
v_call: TRBV4-1

cdr3_aa: CSANDEKRYYNEQFF
v_call: TRBV20-1

cdr3_aa: CSARDFLSYEQYF
v_call: TRBV20-1

cdr3_aa: CASSPSLEETQYF
v_call: TRBV7-2

cdr3_aa: CSASIAPVAKETQYF
v_call: TRBV20-1

cdr3_aa: CATSGDSNEQFF
v_call: TRBV24-1

cdr3_aa: CASSPRLAGSSYNEQFF
v_call: TRBV18

cdr3_aa: CASSEGQKLYGYTF
v_call: TRBV5-5

cdr3_aa: CASSDDYRVYEQYF
v_call: TRBV7-9